The next 15 T cell receptor beta chains were all read from a single sample in a study of T cell repertoires in cytomegalovirus infection. TCRdb re-derived calls from the reads in MiXCR, one entry per CDR3 protein. The data show 650,000 to 900,000 distinct CDR3 sequences, with about 27% seen just once and about an eighth held by the top ten. The antigens these receptors bind are not known. The source was cultured CD8+ T cells from PBMCs, collected from culture after CMV antigen stimulation. The receptors derive from a human donor in good health (CMV status not recorded). Some clones in this sample may be carry-over from other donors' samples.

This clonotype showed up many times. This rearrangement joins TRBV7-8 to TRBJ2-7; maybe TRBD1 (6 bases). The CDR3 sequence is 15 residues long. Germline CDR1 and CDR2: SGHVS and FQNEAQ. Trimming took 0 bases from V and 2 from J, leaving 11 bases between them. This CDR3 is CASSLAGAGAYEQYV. In DNA, the CDR3 is TGTGCCAGCAGCTTAGCGGGGGCCGGCGCCTACGAGCAGTACGTC.

Many counts were recorded for this clonotype. The chain links TRBV6-5 to TRBJ2-5; D gene ambiguous. Trimming removed 4 bases from V and 1 base from J, with 16 bases in between. Looked up from germline, CDR1 is MNHEY and CDR2 is SVGAGI. The CDR3 covers 16 residues. The CDR3 DNA reads TGTGCCAGCAGTTCCCTCTCCAAGGACCTCCAAGAGACCCAGTACTTC. Translating gives CASSSLSKDLQETQYF.

A few counts support this clonotype. This chain joins TRBV4-3 and TRBJ1-4; D ambiguous. The CDR3 is 15 amino acids. CDR1 and CDR2 from the germline V gene are LGHNA and YSLEER. The V and J ends lost 0 bases and 7 bases respectively, with 12 bases between them. The CDR3 coding sequence is TGCGCCAGCAGCCAAGATAAAAGGGTAACTGAAAAACTGTTTTTT. Amino acids: CASSQDKRVTEKLFF.

V is TRBV5-1 and J is TRBJ1-1, with D possibly TRBD1 on 5 matching bases. The ends were cut back, 4 bases at V and 2 bases at J, with 18 bases in the middle. Per germline, CDR1 SGHRS and CDR2 YFSETQ. There are 16 residues in the CDR3. CDR3 in amino acids: CASSLRGGSHNTEAFF. The DNA for the CDR3 is TGCGCCAGCAGCCTCCGGGGGGGGAGCCATAACACTGAAGCTTTCTTT.

This rearrangement joins TRBV9 to TRBJ2-7; tentative D call: TRBD1 (6 bases). This CDR3 has 14 residues. V lost 4 bases and J 1 base, leaving 12 bases between the germline ends. Germline CDR1 and CDR2: SGDLS and YYNGEE. CDR3 bases: TGTGCCAGCAGCCCCAACAGGGCTTCCTACGAGCAGTACTTC. Amino acid sequence: CASSPNRASYEQYF.

In its sample, this clonotype was seen once. The CDR3: CASSSIIQGPGGEQYF. The CDR3 coding sequence is TGTGCCAGCAGTTCTATCATACAGGGCCCAGGTGGCGAGCAGTACTTC. The V gene is TRBV27, the J gene TRBJ2-7; weak D call: TRBD1 (6 bases). The CDR3 is 16 amino acids. Germline CDR1 is MNHEY and CDR2 is SMNVEV (reference sequence). Trimming cost V 4 bases and J 6 bases, with 22 bases left between them.

The J gene is TRBJ2-1, the V gene TRBV6-6; 10 nucleotides match TRBD2. Germline V gene sequence: CDR1 MNHNY, CDR2 SVGAGI (reference sequence). Germline trimming cut 6 bases from V and 5 bases from J; bases unmatched to any gene: 13. CDR3 length: 17 residues. The CDR3 DNA is TGTGCCAGCAGCGATAGGGGAGCGGGGGGGCCTCACAATGAGCAGTTCTTC. Its protein is CASSDRGAGGPHNEQFF.

The chain recombines TRBV19 with TRBJ2-1, with D perhaps assigned TRBD1 or TRBD2 (5 bases each). This CDR3 is 19 amino acids long. Germline lookup yields CDR1 LNHDA and CDR2 SQIVND (reference sequence). Trimming took 1 base from V and 8 from J, leaving 27 bases between them. As DNA, the CDR3 is TGTGCCAGTAGTATAGGGTGGGCGGTTGGGCCAGGGAGTACAGATGAGCAGTTCTTC. Protein sequence: CASSIGWAVGPGSTDEQFF. Drawing the rest from reference TRBV19 and TRBJ2-1, the complete variable domain is DGGITQSPKYLFRKEGQNVTLSCEQNLNHDAMYWYRQDPGQGLRLIYYSQIVNDFQKGDIAEGYSVSREKKESFPLTVTSAQKNPTAFYLCASSIGWAVGPGSTDEQFFGPGTRLTVL.

V usage is TRBV14 and J usage is TRBJ2-3; TRBD2 matches 8 bases. Germline V gives CDR1 SGHDN, CDR2 FVKESK. The CDR3 totals 16 residues. J lost 0 bases, V lost 2 bases, and 4 bases had no gene match. The CDR3 nucleotides read TGTGCCAGCAGCCAACTAGCGGGTCAAAGCACAGATACGCAGTATTTT. Its translation is CASSQLAGQSTDTQYF.

There are many counts of this clonotype. The DNA for the CDR3 is TGTGCCAGCAGCTTTAGCGGGGCCTCCTACAATGAGCAGTTCTTC. Protein product: CASSFSGASYNEQFF. This chain uses TRBV7-3 with TRBJ2-1, with TRBD2 identical over 8 bases. V lost 3 bases and J lost 0; bases outside the gene matches: 1. This CDR3 region has 15 residues. CDR1 and CDR2 (germline): SGHTA, FQGTGA.

This clonotype was counted many times. V gene TRBV6-2 or TRBV6-3 combines with J gene TRBJ1-5; 12 bases fit TRBD1. The germline gives CDR1 MNHEY, CDR2 SVGEGT. This CDR3 has 19 amino acids. J lost 0 bases, V lost 6 bases, and 12 bases had no gene match. The CDR3 reads CASRGTGGQRLYSNQPQHF. The CDR3 DNA sequence: TGTGCCAGCAGGGGGACAGGGGGCCAACGGCTCTATAGCAATCAGCCCCAGCATTTT.

CDR3 nucleotide sequence: TGTGCCAGCAGTGACAGGGAAAAGGGTTTCCAAGAGACCCAGTACTTC. Translation: CASSDREKGFQETQYF. The rearrangement joins TRBV25-1 to TRBJ2-5; weak D call: TRBD1 (5 bases). The germline V and J ends were trimmed by 3 bases and 1 base, with 15 bases remaining between them. Germline V gene data show CDR1 as MGHDK and CDR2 as SYGVNS. The CDR3 loop spans 16 amino acids.

This clonotype was counted between two and nine times. The chain carries TRBV12-5 and TRBJ1-5, with unresolved D. The CDR3 spans 17 residues. V was clipped by 1 base and J by 2 bases, with 15 bases between them. CDR1 and CDR2 (germline): LGHNT, FRNRAP. CDR3 amino acids: CASGLGPERRGNQPQHF. The CDR3 DNA sequence: TGTGCTAGTGGTTTGGGTCCGGAACGGAGGGGCAATCAGCCCCAGCATTTT.

This clonotype was detected only a few times. The chain has TRBV7-2 and TRBJ1-2, with D perhaps matching TRBD1 (5 bases). This CDR3 has 15 amino acids. Trimming cost V 5 bases and J 4 bases, with 17 bases left between them. Looked up from germline, CDR1 is SGHTA and CDR2 is FQGNSA. CDR3 sequence (DNA): TGTGCCAGCAGCCCCCGGGACCAACAGTTCTATGGCTACACCTTC. Translation gives CASSPRDQQFYGYTF.

The chain carries TRBV20-1 and TRBJ2-7; D is tentatively TRBD1 or TRBD2 (5 bases each). This CDR3 is 15 amino acids long. V lost 0 bases and J lost 0, with 12 bases in between. From germline, CDR1 is DFQATT and CDR2 SNEGSKA (reference sequence). The CDR3 here is CSARDQGVGSYEQYV. In DNA form, the CDR3 reads TGCAGTGCTAGAGATCAGGGAGTGGGCTCCTACGAGCAGTACGTC.